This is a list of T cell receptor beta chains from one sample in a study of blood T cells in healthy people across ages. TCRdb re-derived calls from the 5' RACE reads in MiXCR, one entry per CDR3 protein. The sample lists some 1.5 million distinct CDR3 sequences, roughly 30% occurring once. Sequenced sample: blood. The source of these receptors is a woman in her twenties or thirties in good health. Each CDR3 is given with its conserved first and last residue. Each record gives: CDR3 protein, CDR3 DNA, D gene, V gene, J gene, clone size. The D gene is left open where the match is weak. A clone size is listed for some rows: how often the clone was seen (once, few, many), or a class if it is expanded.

CDR3aa: CASRVAGGPYNEQYF
CDR3nt: TGTGCCAGCAGAGTAGCGGGGGGGCCCTACAATGAGCAGTACTTC
d_gene: TRBD2
v_gene: TRBV6-5
j_gene: TRBJ2-7
abundance: few

CDR3aa: CSAPRDGAGDEQFF
CDR3nt: TGCAGTGCACCAAGGGACGGCGCCGGGGATGAGCAGTTCTTC
d_gene: -
v_gene: TRBV20-1
j_gene: TRBJ2-1
abundance: few

CDR3aa: CASVPSGRNEQFF
CDR3nt: TGTGCCAGCGTGCCTAGCGGGAGAAATGAGCAGTTCTTC
d_gene: TRBD2
v_gene: TRBV6-2/TRBV6-3
j_gene: TRBJ2-1
abundance: -

CDR3aa: CASSQDNYSTDTQYF
CDR3nt: TGCGCCAGCAGCCAAGATAACTACAGCACAGATACGCAGTATTTT
d_gene: -
v_gene: TRBV4-1
j_gene: TRBJ2-3
abundance: -

CDR3aa: CASRRGRTDNELFF
CDR3nt: TGCGCCAGCAGGAGGGGCCGGACCGACAATGAGCTGTTCTTC
d_gene: -
v_gene: TRBV5-1
j_gene: TRBJ2-1
abundance: few

CDR3aa: CATWDGHPNTEAFF
CDR3nt: TGTGCCACCTGGGACGGCCACCCGAACACTGAAGCTTTCTTT
d_gene: -
v_gene: TRBV15
j_gene: TRBJ1-1
abundance: few

CDR3aa: CSARGGWASGDEQYF
CDR3nt: TGCAGTGCTAGAGGGGGCTGGGCTAGCGGAGACGAGCAGTACTTC
d_gene: TRBD2
v_gene: TRBV20-1
j_gene: TRBJ2-7
abundance: few

CDR3aa: CASLGGQGTRNYDYTF
CDR3nt: TGTGCCAGCTTAGGCGGGCAGGGGACCCGAAACTATGACTACACCTTC
d_gene: -
v_gene: TRBV2
j_gene: TRBJ1-2
abundance: -

CDR3aa: CASSVTPLASAGTQYF
CDR3nt: TGTGCCAGCAGCGTAACACCTCTAGCGAGCGCGGGGACCCAGTACTTC
d_gene: -
v_gene: TRBV9
j_gene: TRBJ2-5
abundance: many

CDR3aa: CAVRTGGNTEAFF
CDR3nt: TGTGCCGTGCGGACAGGGGGGAACACTGAAGCTTTCTTT
d_gene: TRBD1
v_gene: TRBV10-3
j_gene: TRBJ1-1
abundance: -

CDR3aa: CSAGGVSSYNEQFF
CDR3nt: TGCAGTGCTGGAGGGGTGAGTTCCTACAATGAGCAGTTCTTC
d_gene: -
v_gene: TRBV20-1
j_gene: TRBJ2-1
abundance: few

CDR3aa: CASSVVAESSYNEQFF
CDR3nt: TGTGCCAGCAGCGTAGTTGCGGAAAGCTCCTACAATGAGCAGTTCTTC
d_gene: -
v_gene: TRBV9
j_gene: TRBJ2-1
abundance: -

CDR3aa: CASSFRTDVLNTEAFF
CDR3nt: TGCGCCAGCAGCTTTCGGACAGACGTTTTGAACACTGAAGCTTTCTTT
d_gene: -
v_gene: TRBV5-1
j_gene: TRBJ1-1
abundance: -

CDR3aa: CAISESVTTSGLNNEQFF
CDR3nt: TGTGCCATCAGTGAGTCGGTGACAACTAGCGGGCTTAACAATGAGCAGTTCTTC
d_gene: TRBD2
v_gene: TRBV10-3
j_gene: TRBJ2-1
abundance: few

CDR3aa: CASSPLTSDPTDTQYF
CDR3nt: TGTGCCAGCAGCCCACTGACTAGCGACCCTACAGATACGCAGTATTTT
d_gene: TRBD2
v_gene: TRBV28
j_gene: TRBJ2-3
abundance: -

CDR3aa: CASSYRSGSDTDTQYF
CDR3nt: TGTGCCAGCAGCTACCGTAGCGGGAGCGACACAGATACGCAGTATTTT
d_gene: TRBD2
v_gene: TRBV11-3
j_gene: TRBJ2-3
abundance: -

CDR3aa: CASSSLGDDIQYF
CDR3nt: TGTGCCAGCAGTTCCCTAGGGGATGACATTCAGTACTTC
d_gene: -
v_gene: TRBV12-3/TRBV12-4
j_gene: TRBJ2-4
abundance: -

CDR3aa: CASSLKGATAYGYTF
CDR3nt: TGTGCCAGCAGTTTAAAAGGCGCGACAGCCTATGGCTACACCTTC
d_gene: -
v_gene: TRBV5-5
j_gene: TRBJ1-2
abundance: few

CDR3aa: CASSLGGSGTGELFF
CDR3nt: TGTGCCAGCAGTTTAGGGGGGAGCGGGACCGGGGAGCTGTTTTTT
d_gene: -
v_gene: TRBV12-3/TRBV12-4
j_gene: TRBJ2-2
abundance: -

CDR3aa: CASKRTGYEESYEQYF
CDR3nt: TGTGCCAGTAAACGTACAGGGTACGAGGAGTCCTACGAGCAGTACTTC
d_gene: -
v_gene: TRBV19
j_gene: TRBJ2-7
abundance: few

CDR3aa: CASSTSTGQGGYGYTF
CDR3nt: TGTGCCAGCAGCACTTCTACCGGACAGGGCGGCTATGGCTACACCTTC
d_gene: TRBD1
v_gene: TRBV5-6
j_gene: TRBJ1-2
abundance: -

CDR3aa: CASSFASGDNEQFF
CDR3nt: TGTGCCAGCAGTTTTGCTAGCGGGGACAATGAGCAGTTCTTC
d_gene: TRBD2
v_gene: TRBV27
j_gene: TRBJ2-1
abundance: -

CDR3aa: CASSSRQGRPDTQYF
CDR3nt: TGCGCCAGCAGCTCAAGACAGGGACGTCCAGATACGCAGTATTTT
d_gene: TRBD1
v_gene: TRBV5-1
j_gene: TRBJ2-3
abundance: few

CDR3aa: CASSGQGQLYGYTF
CDR3nt: TGTGCCAGCAGTGGACAGGGGCAGCTCTATGGCTACACCTTC
d_gene: TRBD1
v_gene: TRBV6-1
j_gene: TRBJ1-2
abundance: few

CDR3aa: CASSLTPGQGAQEQYF
CDR3nt: TGTGCCAGCAGCCTGACACCGGGACAGGGGGCTCAGGAGCAGTACTTC
d_gene: TRBD1
v_gene: TRBV7-2
j_gene: TRBJ2-7
abundance: many

CDR3aa: CASSQDSLSGYNEQFF
CDR3nt: TGCGCCAGCAGCCAAGATTCACTGAGCGGGTACAATGAGCAGTTCTTC
d_gene: -
v_gene: TRBV4-3
j_gene: TRBJ2-1
abundance: -

CDR3aa: CASSQDRNQNYGYTF
CDR3nt: TGTGCCAGCAGCCAAGACAGAAACCAAAACTATGGCTACACCTTC
d_gene: -
v_gene: TRBV4-2
j_gene: TRBJ1-2
abundance: -

CDR3aa: CASSLQGPYNSPLHF
CDR3nt: TGTGCCAGCAGCTTACAGGGTCCCTATAATTCACCCCTCCACTTT
d_gene: -
v_gene: TRBV11-2
j_gene: TRBJ1-6
abundance: -

CDR3aa: CASSLEVLRETQYF
CDR3nt: TGTGCCAGCAGCTTAGAGGTCCTAAGGGAGACCCAGTACTTC
d_gene: -
v_gene: TRBV11-2
j_gene: TRBJ2-5
abundance: many

CDR3aa: CASSLWESTGAYSEQFF
CDR3nt: TGTGCCAGCAGCTTATGGGAATCTACCGGGGCCTACAGTGAGCAGTTCTTC
d_gene: -
v_gene: TRBV7-8
j_gene: TRBJ2-1
abundance: -

CDR3aa: CASSQGGLPPDTQYF
CDR3nt: TGTGCCAGCAGCCAAGGGGGACTCCCCCCAGATACGCAGTATTTT
d_gene: -
v_gene: TRBV3-1
j_gene: TRBJ2-3
abundance: -

CDR3aa: CSAARDGFVIVYTF
CDR3nt: TGCAGTGCTGCCCGGGACGGTTTCGTTATTGTCTACACCTTC
d_gene: -
v_gene: TRBV20-1
j_gene: TRBJ1-2
abundance: -

CDR3aa: CASRYDRENSPLHF
CDR3nt: TGTGCCAGCAGATACGACAGGGAGAATTCACCCCTCCACTTT
d_gene: TRBD1
v_gene: TRBV12-3/TRBV12-4
j_gene: TRBJ1-6
abundance: -

CDR3aa: CASSLSGGGWSKDGYTF
CDR3nt: TGCGCCAGCAGCTTATCTGGAGGGGGCTGGAGTAAGGATGGCTACACCTTC
d_gene: TRBD1
v_gene: TRBV5-1
j_gene: TRBJ1-2
abundance: many

CDR3aa: CASRGRSFSTDTQYF
CDR3nt: TGTGCCAGCCGAGGGAGGAGCTTTAGCACAGATACGCAGTATTTT
d_gene: -
v_gene: TRBV27
j_gene: TRBJ2-3
abundance: -

CDR3aa: CATSDLSGRVGDTQYF
CDR3nt: TGTGCCACCAGTGATCTTAGCGGGAGAGTGGGAGATACGCAGTATTTT
d_gene: TRBD2
v_gene: TRBV24-1
j_gene: TRBJ2-3
abundance: -

CDR3aa: CASNQRWRTGQETQYF
CDR3nt: TGTGCCAGCAACCAAAGGTGGAGGACGGGCCAAGAGACCCAGTACTTC
d_gene: -
v_gene: TRBV5-6
j_gene: TRBJ2-5
abundance: -

CDR3aa: CASSSGRVNYGYTF
CDR3nt: TGTGCCAGCAGCAGTGGCAGGGTAAACTATGGCTACACCTTC
d_gene: -
v_gene: TRBV9
j_gene: TRBJ1-2
abundance: many

CDR3aa: CASSFGQGPSGANVLTF
CDR3nt: TGTGCCAGCAGTTTCGGACAGGGCCCGTCTGGGGCCAACGTCCTGACTTTC
d_gene: TRBD1
v_gene: TRBV12-3/TRBV12-4
j_gene: TRBJ2-6
abundance: few

CDR3aa: CASSYSAGVVGEQYF
CDR3nt: TGTGCCAGCAGTTACTCGGCGGGAGTAGTAGGCGAGCAGTACTTC
d_gene: TRBD2
v_gene: TRBV6-2/TRBV6-3
j_gene: TRBJ2-7
abundance: -

CDR3aa: CACSLSSWGSGGAFTEAFF
CDR3nt: TGTGCCTGCAGCTTATCAAGTTGGGGCTCAGGGGGCGCATTCACTGAAGCTTTCTTT
d_gene: TRBD1
v_gene: TRBV7-2
j_gene: TRBJ1-1
abundance: -

CDR3aa: CASSVGPKGENTEAFF
CDR3nt: TGTGCCAGCAGCGTAGGGCCCAAGGGTGAGAACACTGAAGCTTTCTTT
d_gene: -
v_gene: TRBV9
j_gene: TRBJ1-1
abundance: -

CDR3aa: CASSQSLAGRNDTQYF
CDR3nt: TGTGCCAGCAGCCAGTCACTAGCGGGGCGTAACGATACGCAGTATTTT
d_gene: TRBD2
v_gene: TRBV3-1
j_gene: TRBJ2-3
abundance: -

CDR3aa: CASSLDDRLGEQYF
CDR3nt: TGTGCCAGCAGCCTTGACGACAGGCTCGGCGAGCAGTACTTC
d_gene: -
v_gene: TRBV7-3
j_gene: TRBJ2-7
abundance: -

CDR3aa: CASNHRGLATSYNEQFF
CDR3nt: TGTGCCAGCAATCACCGGGGACTAGCGACTTCCTACAATGAGCAGTTCTTC
d_gene: TRBD2
v_gene: TRBV6-2/TRBV6-3
j_gene: TRBJ2-1
abundance: -

CDR3aa: CASSSRDRGPDTQYF
CDR3nt: TGTGCCAGCAGTTCCCGGGACAGGGGGCCAGATACGCAGTATTTT
d_gene: TRBD1
v_gene: TRBV12-3/TRBV12-4
j_gene: TRBJ2-3
abundance: -

CDR3aa: CASSLSAGEQETQYF
CDR3nt: TGCGCCAGCAGCTTATCAGCGGGGGAGCAAGAGACCCAGTACTTC
d_gene: TRBD2
v_gene: TRBV5-1
j_gene: TRBJ2-5
abundance: few

CDR3aa: CAISEGQRYTIYF
CDR3nt: TGTGCCATCAGTGAGGGACAGCGCTACACCATATATTTT
d_gene: -
v_gene: TRBV10-3
j_gene: TRBJ1-3
abundance: -

CDR3aa: CATVRELDTDTQYF
CDR3nt: TGTGCCACCGTCAGGGAGTTGGACACAGATACGCAGTATTTT
d_gene: -
v_gene: TRBV2
j_gene: TRBJ2-3
abundance: once

CDR3aa: CASGLVQSEQYF
CDR3nt: TGTGCTAGTGGTTTGGTACAATCCGAGCAGTACTTC
d_gene: -
v_gene: TRBV12-5
j_gene: TRBJ2-7
abundance: -

CDR3aa: CASGRTGAGSPLHF
CDR3nt: TGTGCCAGCGGTCGGACAGGGGCGGGTTCACCCCTCCACTTT
d_gene: TRBD1
v_gene: TRBV2
j_gene: TRBJ1-6
abundance: -

CDR3aa: CASSRTIDGSNQPQHF
CDR3nt: TGCGCCAGCAGCCGAACGATCGACGGTAGCAATCAGCCCCAGCATTTT
d_gene: -
v_gene: TRBV4-1
j_gene: TRBJ1-5
abundance: few

CDR3aa: CASKDPGARETQYF
CDR3nt: TGTGCCAGTAAGGACCCGGGGGCGAGGGAGACCCAGTACTTC
d_gene: -
v_gene: TRBV19
j_gene: TRBJ2-5
abundance: few

CDR3aa: CASSFETGFYEQYF
CDR3nt: TGTGCCAGCAGTTTCGAGACAGGGTTCTACGAGCAGTACTTC
d_gene: TRBD1
v_gene: TRBV6-2/TRBV6-3
j_gene: TRBJ2-7
abundance: -